The subject of this entry is one T cell receptor (beta chain). The antigen remains unidentified. These data originate in a study of T cell repertoires in cytomegalovirus infection. In the study overall: The study used recently identified HLA-C-restricted and well-studied HLA-B-restricted CMV epitopes. An indication of both CMV infection and matching HLA type came from public TCR beta signatures.

TCRdb reprocessed the reads with MiXCR, giving one entry per CDR3 protein. The sample lists approximately 910,000 distinct CDR3 sequences; more than 25% were seen once. The sequences come from cultured CD8+ T cells from PBMCs, collected from culture after CMV antigen stimulation. The TCR comes from a human donor in good health (CMV status not recorded). Some clones in this sample may be carry-over from other donors' samples.

The CDR3, as DNA: TGTGCCAGCAGTTTGGGACAGTGGCATGATGAGCAGTTCTTC. It encodes CASSLGQWHDEQFF. This chain uses TRBV28 with TRBJ2-1; 7 nucleotides match TRBD1. CDR1 is MDHEN, CDR2 SYDVKM, per germline. The CDR3 is 14 residues long. V lost 3 bases, J lost 8 bases, and 7 bases stayed unmatched.